This is a list of T cell receptor beta chains from one sample in a study of T-cell reconstitution after alpha-beta-depleted transplantation in children. TCRdb reprocessed the PCR reads with MiXCR, giving one entry per CDR3 protein. The sample carries roughly 590,000 distinct CDR3 sequences, around 16% recorded once. The material was PBMCs from the stem cell graft donor, obtained from the stem cell graft. Every receptor here comes from a human donor who donated a stem cell graft to a child with acute myeloid leukemia. Both conserved end residues are part of each CDR3. D genes are given only for firm matches.

>.|TRBV6-1
CASSLASTHGELFF
>.|TRBV20-1
CSAVGQANTGELFF
>TRBD1|TRBV5-6
CASSLGMKDRAQDSPLHF
>.|TRBV20-1
CSARDRSQTGNTIYF
>TRBD2|TRBV20-1
CSADAGRFGSNEQFF
>.|TRBV20-1
CSASQLMNTEAFF
>TRBD2|TRBV12-3/TRBV12-4
CASSPPPGLAGRETQYF
>.|TRBV20-1
CSASGVFEETQYF
>TRBD1|TRBV20-1
CSASPYTGGDQPQHF
>TRBD1|TRBV7-2
CASSLDRGLSTEAFF
>TRBD2|TRBV29-1
CSVGGGPDTQYF
>.|TRBV15
CATSSTGNEQYF
>.|TRBV7-8
CASSSEGRQPQHF
>.|TRBV15
CATSRAAGYQKLFF
>TRBD1|TRBV20-1
CSASRAGQGARYSNQPQHF
>.|TRBV6-6
CASSFRETDGYTF
>TRBD1|TRBV4-3
CASSHYQGGSEAFF
>.|TRBV24-1
CATSDRKEQGSDQPQHF
>.|TRBV11-1
CASSLRRHTGELFF
>.|TRBV5-1
CASSLEGKIRQAFF
>.|TRBV6-5
CASSYRWTGVLAKNIQYF
>TRBD2|TRBV20-1
CSARATSGGNEQFF
>.|TRBV20-1
CSANPADSLKWIQYF
>TRBD2|TRBV15
CATSRGAGTSGSEQFF
>.|TRBV7-2
CASSFDGLTVGEQFF
>TRBD2|TRBV5-5
CASGVGGGQETQYF
>TRBD1|TRBV25-1
CASSAPQGARTEAFF
>TRBD1|TRBV12-5
CASGLTYRGLYNEQFF
>.|TRBV12-3/TRBV12-4
CASSSSATNEKLFF
>TRBD1|TRBV29-1
CSVEPGQALYGYTF
>TRBD1|TRBV2
CASSELQGASYNEQFF
>TRBD1|TRBV7-2
CASSPGQGHAQTQYF
>TRBD1|TRBV20-1
CSASRDRENQPQHF
>.|TRBV6-2/TRBV6-3
CASSYSNVGNYGYTF
>.|TRBV5-1
CASSPRDHLYNEQFF
>.|TRBV20-1
CSASKSNTEAFF
>.|TRBV5-1
CASSPDQETQYF
>.|TRBV20-1
CSARALGAGTEAFF
>TRBD2|TRBV20-1
CSAFRLSSGGASDTQYF
>.|TRBV7-2
CASSLARGPDIQYF
>.|TRBV27
CASSLTSTQPQHF
>TRBD1|TRBV3-1
CASSQGGQGVRNNQPQHF
>.|TRBV25-1
CASSEYSPSIDTQYF
>TRBD1|TRBV5-1
CASTTGTGNEKLFF
>.|TRBV6-1
CASTKGTSANQPQHF
>.|TRBV20-1
CSAPSVNYGYTF
>TRBD1|TRBV6-5
CASSYSAGTGGDTQYF
>.|TRBV5-1
CASSLDRLDTQYF
>.|TRBV20-1
CSAPDGYSGNTIYF
>.|TRBV7-6
CASSSRAGSTDTQYF
>.|TRBV12-3/TRBV12-4
CASSPFEMNTEAFF